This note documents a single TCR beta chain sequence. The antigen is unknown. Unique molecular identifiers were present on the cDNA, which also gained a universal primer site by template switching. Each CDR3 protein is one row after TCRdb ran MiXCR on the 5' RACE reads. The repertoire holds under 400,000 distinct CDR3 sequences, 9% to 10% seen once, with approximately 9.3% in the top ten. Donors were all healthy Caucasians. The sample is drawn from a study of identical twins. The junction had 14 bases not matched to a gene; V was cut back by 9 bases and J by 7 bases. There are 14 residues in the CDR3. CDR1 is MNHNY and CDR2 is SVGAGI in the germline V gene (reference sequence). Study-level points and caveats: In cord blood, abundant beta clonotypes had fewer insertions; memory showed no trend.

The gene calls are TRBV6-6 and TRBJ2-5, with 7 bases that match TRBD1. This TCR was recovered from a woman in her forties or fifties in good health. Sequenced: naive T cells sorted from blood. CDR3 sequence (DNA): TGTGCCAGTGCAGAGGGACAGACTCCAGGGACCCAGTACTTC. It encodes CASAEGQTPGTQYF.